This TCR beta chain was retrieved from a study of T cell responses to AZD1222 COVID-19 vaccine. Trimming cost V 3 bases and J 1 base, with 9 bases left between them. This CDR3 contains 13 residues. Germline CDR1 and CDR2: DFQATT and SNEGSKA (reference sequence). The study's findings and limits: With two AZD1222 doses given, Spike-specific TCR breadth and depth both rose.

About this clone itself: Its antigen is unknown.

Some clones are missing from TCRdb's copy, which holds only in-frame ones; the method was immunoSEQ multiplex PCR. The table shows around 84,000 clones, with approximately 90% occurring only once. Material: peripheral blood, obtained on day 0 of AZD1222 vaccination. The V and J genes are TRBV20-1 and TRBJ1-1; D gene uncertain. The TCR originated in an adult in good health. The CDR3 nucleotides are TGCAGTGCTAGTCCATCCCAGAACACTGAAGCTTTCTTT. Protein sequence: CSASPSQNTEAFF.